The T cell receptor (beta chain) described here comes from a study of cytomegalovirus exposure and HLA in healthy donors. Study results and limitations: Several V segments, TRBV6-2 and TRBV6-3 among them, could not be told apart and were dropped. Sequencing probably produced one cluster of sequence variants that were highly shared. Several of the most significant clusters were apparently associated with common viral pathogens in a later analysis. Later work associated 17,000 or so TCR beta sequences with HLA alleles at 0.05 false discovery rate.

This CDR3 is 14 amino acids long. Trimming took 2 bases from V and 0 from J, leaving 7 bases between them. CDR1 SEHNR and CDR2 FQNEAQ come from the germline V gene (reference sequence). A multiplex PCR was run with 60 Vbeta primers and 13 Jbeta primers. The method was immunoSEQ multiplex PCR; TCRdb's version includes in-frame clones alone and lacks a portion of them. Of around 140,000 clones detected, approximately 70% appear once; the ten largest clones hold about 2.2%. This clone appeared a single time. Its antigen is not identified. This sequence joins TRBV7-9 and TRBJ1-1, with D uncertain. Sequencing used PBMCs. The clonotype comes from a woman aged 55-70 years in good health and CMV-seropositive. The CDR3 coding sequence is TGTGCCAGCAGCTTACCAGAAGTGAACACTGAAGCTTTCTTT. Translation gives CASSLPEVNTEAFF.